The 23 T cell receptor beta chains in this list originate from one sample, sequenced in a study of vaccination effects on CD4 cells after COVID-19. TCRdb keeps only in-frame clones here, not all; method: immunoSEQ multiplex PCR. The sample lists about 29,000 clones, about 74% occurring once. Their antigen targets remain unknown. CD4+ T cells specific for antigen were expanded with viral peptide pools by the ViraFEST assay before sequencing. Following a roughly 9-day culture, CD4+ T cells were purified. Vaccination of participants consisted of two doses of either the BNT162b2 or mRNA-1273 vaccine. Sample: CD4+ T cells from PBMCs cultured with HCoV-OC43 spike peptides, taken after COVID-19 vaccination. Described subset: HCoV-OC43 spike overlapping peptide pool stimulation. These receptors were taken from a human donor who received a COVID-19 vaccine.

This chain links TRBV2 with TRBJ2-7; TRBD2 matches 11 bases. Germline-derived CDR1 and CDR2 are SNHLY and FYNNEI. J was trimmed by 3 bases and V by 6 bases; bases with no gene match: 4. The CDR3 sequence is 14 residues long. CDR3 loop: CASRDTSGGYEQYF. As DNA, the CDR3 is TGTGCCAGCAGGGACACTAGCGGGGGCTACGAGCAGTACTTC.

J is TRBJ2-1 and V is TRBV14; weak D call: TRBD2 (7 bases). The CDR3 extends over 13 amino acids. The germline V gene has CDR1 SGHDN and CDR2 FVKESK. The V and J ends lost 8 bases and 5 bases respectively, with 13 bases between them. This chain's CDR3 is CASGRAGDNEQFF. CDR3 coding DNA: TGTGCCAGCGGGAGGGCAGGGGACAATGAGCAGTTCTTC.

This clone was picked up one time. CDR3 nucleotide sequence: TGTGCCAGCAGCTCGGGACAGGGGGCGCGGTCAAACAATGAGCAGTTCTTC. Its protein product is CASSSGQGARSNNEQFF. The J gene is TRBJ2-1, the V gene TRBV7-9, with 12 bases fitting TRBD1. In germline, CDR1 is SEHNR, CDR2 FQNEAQ (reference sequence). The J segment lost 5 bases and the V segment lost 4 bases, leaving 9 bases of the junction unmatched. This CDR3 has 17 residues.

J is TRBJ1-1 and V is TRBV12-3 or TRBV12-4, with a tentative D call TRBD1 (5 bases). The CDR3 has 12 amino acids. V gave up 4 bases and J gave up 7 bases, with 10 bases separating them. DNA for the CDR3: TGTGCCAGCAGTTACGACAGTCTTGAAGCTTTCTTT. It is translated as CASSYDSLEAFF.

The chain combines TRBV11-1 with TRBJ2-7, with D tentatively TRBD1 or TRBD2 (5 bases each). The CDR3 consists of 16 residues. Trimming removed 5 bases from V and 5 bases from J, with 22 bases in between. CDR1 is SGHAT and CDR2 is FQDESV in the germline V gene (reference sequence). Written as DNA, the CDR3 is TGTGCCAGCAGCCAAGGGACGGCGGGCTTTCACCACGAGCAGTACTTC. Amino acids: CASSQGTAGFHHEQYF.

The chain has TRBV5-1 and TRBJ1-2; TRBD1 matches at 10 bases. Germline loops: CDR1 SGHRS, CDR2 YFSETQ. The CDR3 runs 16 residues. The J segment lost 7 bases and the V segment lost 3 bases, leaving 12 bases of the junction unmatched. This CDR3 is CASSSNPGQGIGGYTF. The CDR3 bases are TGCGCCAGCAGCTCGAATCCGGGACAGGGGATAGGTGGCTACACCTTC. Complete variable domain (other parts from reference TRBV5-1 and TRBJ1-2): KAGVTQTPRYLIKTRGQQVTLSCSPISGHRSVSWYQQTPGQGLQFLFEYFSETQRNKGNFPGRFSGRQFSNSRSEMNVSTLELGDSALYLCASSSNPGQGIGGYTFGSGTRLTVV.

The V and J genes are TRBV5-1 and TRBJ2-3; D not certain. V lost 0 bases to trimming and J lost 2 bases, with 13 bases between them. This CDR3 contains 16 residues. CDR1 and CDR2 (germline): SGHRS, YFSETQ. This chain's CDR3 is CASSLAIGRSTDTQYF. As DNA, the CDR3 is TGCGCCAGCAGCTTGGCCATCGGACGGTCCACAGATACGCAGTATTTT. Supplemented by reference TRBV5-1 and TRBJ2-3, the full variable domain reads KAGVTQTPRYLIKTRGQQVTLSCSPISGHRSVSWYQQTPGQGLQFLFEYFSETQRNKGNFPGRFSGRQFSNSRSEMNVSTLELGDSALYLCASSLAIGRSTDTQYFGPGTRLTVL.

V is TRBV2 and J is TRBJ2-7, with D hard to call. V was pared by 2 bases and J by 0 bases, with 11 bases between. This CDR3 has 15 amino acids. CDR1 and CDR2 from the germline V gene are SNHLY and FYNNEI. In DNA, the CDR3 is TGTGCCAGCAGTGAATCATTCAGAACCTCCTACGAGCAGTACTTC. Translation: CASSESFRTSYEQYF.

The CDR3 protein is CASSPGGPLGRGYTF. The CDR3 DNA follows: TGCGCCAGCAGTCCAGGGGGCCCCCTAGGGAGAGGCTACACCTTC. The rearrangement uses TRBV5-1 and TRBJ1-2, with 8 positions matching TRBD1. V dropped 5 bases and J dropped 8; count of bases not matched to a gene: 14. CDR3 size: 15 residues. CDR1 is SGHRS and CDR2 is YFSETQ in the germline V gene.

CDR3 residues: CASTDTGTRGTDTQYF. DNA of the CDR3: TGTGCCAGCACCGATACCGGGACTAGAGGGACAGATACGCAGTATTTT. The chain recombines TRBV11-2 with TRBJ2-3; 8 bases agree with TRBD2. Germline CDR1 SGHAT, CDR2 FQNNGV. The CDR3 runs 16 residues. V lost 7 bases, J lost 3 bases, and 12 bases stayed unmatched.

The gene calls are TRBV14 and TRBJ2-5; perhaps TRBD2 as D (5 bases). This CDR3 spans 14 amino acids. The V end lost 1 base, the J end lost 6 bases, and 12 bases lay between the germline ends. From germline, CDR1 is SGHDN and CDR2 FVKESK. The CDR3 DNA is TGTGCCAGCAGCCAAGGGACTCGTTTGAAGACCCAGTACTTC. It specifies CASSQGTRLKTQYF. The entire variable domain, with the rest obtained from reference TRBV14 and TRBJ2-5, is as follows: EAGVTQFPSHSVIEKGQTVTLRCDPISGHDNLYWYRRVMGKEIKFLLHFVKESKQDESGMPNNRFLAERTGGTYSTLKVQPAELEDSGVYFCASSQGTRLKTQYFGPGTRLLVL.

V is TRBV10-3 and J is TRBJ1-2, with 7 bases fitting TRBD1. Per germline, CDR1 ENHRY and CDR2 SYGVKD. The V segment lost 4 bases and the J segment 8 bases; nucleotides outside the gene matches: 13. This CDR3 region has 15 residues. In DNA, the CDR3 is TGTGCCATCAGTGGGGGCCAAAAGACAGGGTACGGCTACACCTTC. This sequence encodes CAISGGQKTGYGYTF.

The chain recombines TRBV19 with TRBJ1-2; 7 positions agree with TRBD1. Germline V gene lookup returns CDR1 LNHDA and CDR2 SQIVND (reference sequence). There are 16 residues in the CDR3. V was clipped by 6 bases and J by 4 bases; unmatched bases: 14. The CDR3 nucleotides are TGTGCCAGTAGGGGGGCAGGGGGTTCCCCAGGCTATGGCTACACCTTC. This gives the protein CASRGAGGSPGYGYTF.

In its sample, this clone ranks as large. The chain employs TRBV4-1 and TRBJ1-3; 7 positions agree with TRBD1. CDR1 and CDR2 from the germline V gene are MGHRA and YSYEKL. The J segment lost 5 bases and the V segment lost 6 bases, leaving 10 bases of the junction unmatched. This CDR3 is built from 15 residues. The CDR3 is CASRPDRDPRNTIYF. The CDR3 DNA follows: TGCGCCAGCAGACCCGACAGGGACCCACGAAACACCATATATTTT.

In its sample, this clone was seen a few times. The V gene is TRBV4-1, the J gene TRBJ2-1; TRBD1 aligns across 12 bases. The CDR3 has 17 amino acids. J gave up 5 bases and V 4 bases, and 9 bases lay outside the gene matches. Germline-derived CDR1 and CDR2 are MGHRA and YSYEKL. The CDR3: CASSRPGTGGSDNEQFF. In nucleotides, the CDR3 is TGCGCCAGCAGCCGTCCCGGGACAGGGGGCTCGGACAATGAGCAGTTCTTC.

The V and J genes are TRBV5-1 and TRBJ1-1, with no clear D. This CDR3 spans 14 amino acids. CDR1 is SGHRS and CDR2 is YFSETQ in the germline V gene. V gave up 0 bases and J gave up 4 bases, with 10 bases separating them. CDR3 nucleotide sequence: TGCGCCAGCAGCTTGGTCGGGCGCCGCACTGAAGCTTTCTTT. Protein product: CASSLVGRRTEAFF.

The chain uses TRBV27 and TRBJ1-1; TRBD1 might be the D (5 bases). CDR1 MNHEY and CDR2 SMNVEV come from the germline V gene (reference sequence). CDR3 length: 14 residues. The germline V and J ends were trimmed by 2 bases and 1 base, with 8 bases remaining between them. The CDR3 DNA reads as TGTGCCAGCAGTTTAACAGGTTGGAACACTGAAGCTTTCTTT. Protein: CASSLTGWNTEAFF.

This clone has more than one count but fewer than ten. The rearrangement uses TRBV6-6 and TRBJ1-3, with D possibly being TRBD1 (5 bases). Germline V gene lookup returns CDR1 MNHNY and CDR2 SVGAGI (reference sequence). V was shortened by 2 bases and J by 2 bases, with 13 bases between the two germline ends. The CDR3 consists of 16 residues. For the CDR3, the DNA is TGTGCCAGCAGTTACCCTCCGACAGATACTGGAAACACCATATATTTT. This translates into CASSYPPTDTGNTIYF.

This chain uses TRBV11-3 with TRBJ2-3; D might be TRBD2 (6 bases). Germline V gene sequence: CDR1 SGHNT, CDR2 YENEEA. This CDR3 comprises 15 residues. Trimming stripped 1 base from V and 3 bases from J, with 11 bases between. The CDR3: CASSLGGTLTDTQYF. The CDR3 DNA reads TGTGCCAGCAGCTTAGGCGGGACTTTGACAGATACGCAGTATTTT.

This clone came up a few times. The V call is TRBV4-1, the J call TRBJ2-5; TRBD2 aligns across 7 bases. Germline values: CDR1 MGHRA, CDR2 YSYEKL. This CDR3 has 17 residues. V gave up 6 bases and J gave up 5 bases; unmatched junction bases: 18. CDR3 DNA sequence: TGCGCCAGCAGTTGGGGTGGTGGCGGGGGAGGGCGGGAGACCCAGTACTTC. Translation gives CASSWGGGGGGRETQYF.

The chain uses TRBV9 and TRBJ2-5; 9 bases align to TRBD2. The CDR3 consists of 15 residues. With 0 bases clipped from V and 5 bases from J, the junction kept 5 bases outside the gene matches. Germline V lookup: CDR1 SGDLS, CDR2 YYNGEE. CDR3 nucleotide sequence: TGTGCCAGCAGCGTAGAACTAGCGGGCCGGGAGACCCAGTACTTC. Amino acids: CASSVELAGRETQYF.

The genes are TRBV29-1 and TRBJ2-7, with a possible D match to TRBD1 (6 bases). The CDR3 has 13 amino acids. V gave up 6 bases and J gave up 6 bases, with 18 bases separating them. Per germline, CDR1 SQVTM and CDR2 ANQGSEA. This CDR3 is CSVADTGKAEQYF. DNA for the CDR3: TGCAGCGTAGCCGACACAGGGAAGGCCGAGCAGTACTTC.

This chain connects TRBV3-1 (or the pseudogene TRBV3-2) to TRBJ1-6, with D tentatively TRBD1 (5 bases). V lost 6 bases and J 7 bases, leaving 13 bases between the germline ends. Germline V gene sequence: CDR1 LGHDT, CDR2 YNNKEL (reference sequence). This CDR3 contains 14 residues. The CDR3 bases are TGTGCCAGCAGAAAAGGGGCGAGGAATTCACCCCTCCACTTT. It is translated as CASRKGARNSPLHF.